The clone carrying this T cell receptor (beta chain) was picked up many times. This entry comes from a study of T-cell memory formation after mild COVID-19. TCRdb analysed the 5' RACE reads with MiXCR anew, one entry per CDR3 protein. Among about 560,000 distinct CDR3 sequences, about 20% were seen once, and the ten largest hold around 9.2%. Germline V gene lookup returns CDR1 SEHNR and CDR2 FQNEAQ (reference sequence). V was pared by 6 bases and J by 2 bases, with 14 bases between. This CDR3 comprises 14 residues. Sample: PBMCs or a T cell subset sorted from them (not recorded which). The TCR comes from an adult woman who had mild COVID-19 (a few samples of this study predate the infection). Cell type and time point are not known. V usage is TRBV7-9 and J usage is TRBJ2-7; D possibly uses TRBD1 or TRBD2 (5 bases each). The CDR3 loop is CASSPPGRTYEQYF. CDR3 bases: TGTGCCAGCAGTCCTCCGGGACGGACCTACGAGCAGTACTTC.